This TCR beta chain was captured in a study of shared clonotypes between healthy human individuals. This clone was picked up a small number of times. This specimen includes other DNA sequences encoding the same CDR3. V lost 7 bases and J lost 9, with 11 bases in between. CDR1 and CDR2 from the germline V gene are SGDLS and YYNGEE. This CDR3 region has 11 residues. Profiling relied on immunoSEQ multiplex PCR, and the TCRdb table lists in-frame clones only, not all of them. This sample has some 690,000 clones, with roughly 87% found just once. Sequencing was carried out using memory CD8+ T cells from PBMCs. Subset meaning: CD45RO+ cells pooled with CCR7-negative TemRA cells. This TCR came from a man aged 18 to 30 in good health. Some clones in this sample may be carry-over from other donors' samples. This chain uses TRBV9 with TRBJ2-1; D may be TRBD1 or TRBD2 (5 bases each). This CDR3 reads CASSRGGEQFF. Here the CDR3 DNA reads TGTGCCAGCTCGAGGGGCGGTGAGCAGTTCTTC.